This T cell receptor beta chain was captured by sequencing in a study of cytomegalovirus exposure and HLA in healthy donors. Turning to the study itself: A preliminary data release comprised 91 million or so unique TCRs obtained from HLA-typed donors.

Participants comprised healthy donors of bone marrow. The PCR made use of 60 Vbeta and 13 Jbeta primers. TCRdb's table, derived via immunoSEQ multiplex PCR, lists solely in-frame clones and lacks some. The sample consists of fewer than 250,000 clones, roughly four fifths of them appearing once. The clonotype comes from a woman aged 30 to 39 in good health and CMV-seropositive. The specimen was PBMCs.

CDR3 region: CSVGYGNTEAFF. The CDR3 DNA is TGCAGCGTTGGGTACGGGAACACTGAAGCTTTCTTT. The chain joins TRBV29-1 to TRBJ1-1, with D uncertain. The length of the CDR3 is 12 residues. Germline V gene sequence: CDR1 SQVTM, CDR2 ANQGSEA. The V and J ends lost 4 bases and 1 base respectively, with 7 bases between them.